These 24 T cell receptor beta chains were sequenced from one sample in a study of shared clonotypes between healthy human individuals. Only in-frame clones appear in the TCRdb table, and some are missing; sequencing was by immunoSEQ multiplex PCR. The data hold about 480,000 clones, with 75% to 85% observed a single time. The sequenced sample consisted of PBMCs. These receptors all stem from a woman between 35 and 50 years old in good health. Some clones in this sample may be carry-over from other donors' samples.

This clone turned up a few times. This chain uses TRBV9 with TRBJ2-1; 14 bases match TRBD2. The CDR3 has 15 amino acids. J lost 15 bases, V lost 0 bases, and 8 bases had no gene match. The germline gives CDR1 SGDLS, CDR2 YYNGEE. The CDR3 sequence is CASSVDGTSGSVPFF. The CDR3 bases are TGTGCCAGCAGCGTAGACGGGACTAGCGGGAGTGTACCGTTCTTC.

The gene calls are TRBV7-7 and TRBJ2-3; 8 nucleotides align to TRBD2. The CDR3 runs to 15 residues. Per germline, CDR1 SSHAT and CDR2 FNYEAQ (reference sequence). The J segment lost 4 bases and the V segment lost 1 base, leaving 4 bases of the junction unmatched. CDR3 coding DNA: TGTGCCAGCAGCTTAGAAGCGGGAGCCGCAGATACGCAGTATTTT. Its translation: CASSLEAGAADTQYF. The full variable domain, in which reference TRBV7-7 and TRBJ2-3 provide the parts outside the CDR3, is GAGVSQSPRYKVTKRGQDVTLRCDPISSHATLYWYQQALGQGPEFLTYFNYEAQPDKSGLPSDRFSAERPEGSISTLTIQRTEQRDSAMYRCASSLEAGAADTQYFGPGTRLTVL.

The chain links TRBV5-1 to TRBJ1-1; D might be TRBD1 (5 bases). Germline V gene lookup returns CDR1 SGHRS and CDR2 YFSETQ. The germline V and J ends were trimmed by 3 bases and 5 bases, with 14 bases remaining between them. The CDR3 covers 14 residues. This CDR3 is CASSWGVGVTEAFF. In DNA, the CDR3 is TGCGCCAGCAGCTGGGGAGTGGGGGTAACTGAAGCTTTCTTT.

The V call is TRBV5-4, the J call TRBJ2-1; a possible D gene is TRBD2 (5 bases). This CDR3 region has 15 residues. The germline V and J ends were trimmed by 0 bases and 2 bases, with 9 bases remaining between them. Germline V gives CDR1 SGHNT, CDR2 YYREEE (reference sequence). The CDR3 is CASSLVAGPYNEQFF. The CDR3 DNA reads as TGTGCCAGCAGCTTGGTCGCGGGCCCCTACAATGAGCAGTTCTTC.

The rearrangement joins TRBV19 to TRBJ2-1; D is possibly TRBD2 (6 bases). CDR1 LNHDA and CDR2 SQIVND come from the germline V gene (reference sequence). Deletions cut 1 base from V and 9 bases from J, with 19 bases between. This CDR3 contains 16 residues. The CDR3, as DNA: TGTGCCAGTAGTATAGTCGGCACTAGCCTTACCGCTGAGCAGTTCTTC. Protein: CASSIVGTSLTAEQFF.

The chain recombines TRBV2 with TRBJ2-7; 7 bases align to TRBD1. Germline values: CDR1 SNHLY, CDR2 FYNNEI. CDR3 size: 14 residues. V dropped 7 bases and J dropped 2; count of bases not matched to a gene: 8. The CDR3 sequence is CASNLDRQTYEQYF. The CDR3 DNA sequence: TGTGCCAGCAACCTGGACAGGCAAACCTACGAGCAGTACTTC.

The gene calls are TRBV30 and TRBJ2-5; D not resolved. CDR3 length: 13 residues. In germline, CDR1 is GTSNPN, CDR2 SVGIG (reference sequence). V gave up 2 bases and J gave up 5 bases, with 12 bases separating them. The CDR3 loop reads CAWSRLLTETQYF. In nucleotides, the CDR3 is TGTGCCTGGAGTCGCCTCTTAACGGAGACCCAGTACTTC.

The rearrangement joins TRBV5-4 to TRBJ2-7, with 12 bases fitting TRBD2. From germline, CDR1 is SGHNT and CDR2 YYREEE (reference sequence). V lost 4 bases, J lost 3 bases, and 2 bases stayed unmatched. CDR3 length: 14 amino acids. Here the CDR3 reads CASSMTSGGYEQYF. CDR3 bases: TGTGCCAGCAGCATGACTAGCGGGGGCTACGAGCAGTACTTC.

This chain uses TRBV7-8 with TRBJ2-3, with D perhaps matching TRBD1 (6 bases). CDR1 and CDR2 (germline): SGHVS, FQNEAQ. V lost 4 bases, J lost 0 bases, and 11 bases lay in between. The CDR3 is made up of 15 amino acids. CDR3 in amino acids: CASSYRVESTDTQYF. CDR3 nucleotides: TGTGCCAGCAGCTACAGGGTCGAGAGCACAGATACGCAGTATTTT.

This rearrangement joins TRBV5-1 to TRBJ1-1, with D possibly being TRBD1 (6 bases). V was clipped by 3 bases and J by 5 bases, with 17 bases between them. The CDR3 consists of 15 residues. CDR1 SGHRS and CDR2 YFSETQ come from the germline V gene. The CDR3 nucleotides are TGCGCCAGCAGCTCTAGTACTCAGGGGATAACTGAAGCTTTCTTT. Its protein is CASSSSTQGITEAFF.

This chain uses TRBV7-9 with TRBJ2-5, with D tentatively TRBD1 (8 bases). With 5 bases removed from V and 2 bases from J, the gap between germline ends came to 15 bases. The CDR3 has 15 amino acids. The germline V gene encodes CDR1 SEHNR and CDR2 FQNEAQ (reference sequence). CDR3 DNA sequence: TGTGCCAGCAGCCGGACAGGGAGGGGACAAGAGACCCAGTACTTC. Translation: CASSRTGRGQETQYF.

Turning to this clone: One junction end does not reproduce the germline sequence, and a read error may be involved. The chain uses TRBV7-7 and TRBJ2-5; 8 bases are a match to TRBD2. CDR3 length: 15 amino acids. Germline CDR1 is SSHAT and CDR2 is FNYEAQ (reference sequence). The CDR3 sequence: CASSLAGQTQETQYF. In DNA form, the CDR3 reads TGTGCTAGCAGCTTAGCGGGGCAGACCCAAGAGACCCAGTACTTC.

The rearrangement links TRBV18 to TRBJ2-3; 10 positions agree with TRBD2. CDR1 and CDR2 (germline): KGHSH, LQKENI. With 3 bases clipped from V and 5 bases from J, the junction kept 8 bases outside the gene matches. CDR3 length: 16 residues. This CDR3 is CASSPGLAEMGDTQYF. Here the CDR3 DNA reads TGTGCCAGCTCACCTGGACTAGCGGAGATGGGAGATACGCAGTATTTT.

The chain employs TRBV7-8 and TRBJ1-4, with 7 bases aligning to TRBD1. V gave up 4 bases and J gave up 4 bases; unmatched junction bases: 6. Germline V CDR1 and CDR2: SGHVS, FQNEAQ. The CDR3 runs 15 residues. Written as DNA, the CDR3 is TGTGCCAGCAGCTCACGGACAGGATTTAATGAAAAACTGTTTTTT. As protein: CASSSRTGFNEKLFF.

CDR3 sequence: CASSPTRRQVYGYTF. For the CDR3, the DNA is TGTGCCAGCAGCCCCACCCGCAGACAGGTTTATGGCTACACCTTC. The V gene is TRBV7-9, the J gene TRBJ1-2; maybe TRBD1 (6 bases). This CDR3 has 15 amino acids. CDR1 and CDR2 (germline): SEHNR, FQNEAQ (reference sequence). Trimming cost V 5 bases and J 5 bases, with 18 bases left between them. Variable domain in full (rest from reference TRBV7-9 and TRBJ1-2): DTGVSQNPRHKITKRGQNVTFRCDPISEHNRLYWYRQTLGQGPEFLTYFQNEAQLEKSRLLSDRFSAERPKGSFSTLEIQRTEQGDSAMYLCASSPTRRQVYGYTFGSGTRLTVV.

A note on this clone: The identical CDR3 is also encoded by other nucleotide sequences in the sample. CDR3 sequence (DNA): TGCGCCAGCAGCTTGCGCCTAGCGGGGGACAATGAGCAGTTCTTC. Its translation: CASSLRLAGDNEQFF. The chain couples TRBV5-1 to TRBJ2-1; TRBD2 matches 10 bases. CDR3 length: 15 amino acids. Germline V gene sequence: CDR1 SGHRS, CDR2 YFSETQ. With V trimmed by 1 base and J by 5 bases, 3 bases remained unmatched. Combining the CDR3 with reference TRBV5-1 and TRBJ2-1 gives the whole variable domain KAGVTQTPRYLIKTRGQQVTLSCSPISGHRSVSWYQQTPGQGLQFLFEYFSETQRNKGNFPGRFSGRQFSNSRSEMNVSTLELGDSALYLCASSLRLAGDNEQFFGPGTRLTVL.

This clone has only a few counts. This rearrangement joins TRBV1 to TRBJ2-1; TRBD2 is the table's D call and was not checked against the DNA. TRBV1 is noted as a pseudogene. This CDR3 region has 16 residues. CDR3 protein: CTSMPLGTYFYNEQFF. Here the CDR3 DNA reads TGCACCAGCATGCCCCTGGGGACTTACTTCTACAATGAGCAGTTCTTC.

The CDR3 DNA follows: TGTGCCAGCTCACCCTCGATCGTCTCCCTTAGCGGCTCCTACGAGCAGTACTTC. Its protein product is CASSPSIVSLSGSYEQYF. The chain is built from TRBV18 and TRBJ2-7, with D tentatively TRBD2 (6 bases). Germline V gene lookup returns CDR1 KGHSH and CDR2 LQKENI. V lost 3 bases and J lost 0, with 21 bases in between. The length of the CDR3 is 18 residues. Using reference TRBV18 and TRBJ2-7 for the parts outside the CDR3, the full variable domain is NAGVMQNPRHLVRRRGQEARLRCSPMKGHSHVYWYRQLPEEGLKFMVYLQKENIIDESGMPKERFSAEFPKEGPSILRIQQVVRGDSAAYFCASSPSIVSLSGSYEQYFGPGTRLTVT.

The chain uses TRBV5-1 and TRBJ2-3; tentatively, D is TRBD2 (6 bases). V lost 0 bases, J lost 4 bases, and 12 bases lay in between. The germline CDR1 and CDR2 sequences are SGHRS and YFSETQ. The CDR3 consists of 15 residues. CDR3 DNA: TGCGCCAGCAGCTTGGTTTGGGACTCGTCAGATACGCAGTATTTT. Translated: CASSLVWDSSDTQYF. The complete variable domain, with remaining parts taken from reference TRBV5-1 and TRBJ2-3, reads KAGVTQTPRYLIKTRGQQVTLSCSPISGHRSVSWYQQTPGQGLQFLFEYFSETQRNKGNFPGRFSGRQFSNSRSEMNVSTLELGDSALYLCASSLVWDSSDTQYFGPGTRLTVL.

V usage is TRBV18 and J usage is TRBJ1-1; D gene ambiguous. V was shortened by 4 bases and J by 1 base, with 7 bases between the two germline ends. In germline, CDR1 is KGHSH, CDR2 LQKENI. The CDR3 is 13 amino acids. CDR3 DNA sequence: TGTGCCAGCTCACTAAATTCGAACACTGAAGCTTTCTTT. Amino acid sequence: CASSLNSNTEAFF.

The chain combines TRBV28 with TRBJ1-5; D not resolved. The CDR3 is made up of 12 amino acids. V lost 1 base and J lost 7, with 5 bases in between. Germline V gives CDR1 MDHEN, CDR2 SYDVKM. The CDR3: CASSLFTQPQHF. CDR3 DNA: TGTGCCAGCAGTTTATTCACCCAGCCCCAGCATTTT.

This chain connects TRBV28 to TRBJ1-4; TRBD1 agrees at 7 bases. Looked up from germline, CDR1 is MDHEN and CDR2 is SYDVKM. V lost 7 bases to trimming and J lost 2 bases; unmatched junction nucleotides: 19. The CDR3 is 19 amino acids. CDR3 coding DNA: TGTGCCAGCAACTCCCCCAGAAATACCCAGGGGGGGACTAATGAAAAACTGTTTTTT. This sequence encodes CASNSPRNTQGGTNEKLFF.

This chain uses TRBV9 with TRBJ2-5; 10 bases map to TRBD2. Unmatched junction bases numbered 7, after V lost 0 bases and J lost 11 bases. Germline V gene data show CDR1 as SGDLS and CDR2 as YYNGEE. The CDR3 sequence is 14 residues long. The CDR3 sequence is CASSVESGRDTQYF. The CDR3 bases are TGTGCCAGCAGCGTAGAGAGCGGGAGGGACACTCAGTACTTC.

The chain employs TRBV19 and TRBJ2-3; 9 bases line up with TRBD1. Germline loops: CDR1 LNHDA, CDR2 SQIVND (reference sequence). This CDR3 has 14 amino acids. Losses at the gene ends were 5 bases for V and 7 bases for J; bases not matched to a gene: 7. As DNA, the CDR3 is TGTGCCAGTAGTCGCTCGGGACAGGGTAATACGCAGTATTTT. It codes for CASSRSGQGNTQYF.